Shown below are 21 T cell receptor beta chains from a single sample sequenced in a study of cytomegalovirus exposure and HLA in healthy donors. The PCR made use of 60 Vbeta and 13 Jbeta primers. Method: immunoSEQ multiplex PCR; TCRdb's copy keeps in-frame clones and lacks some. The sample consists of some 120,000 clones, about 73% of them appearing once. Sample: PBMCs. Receptor source: a middle-aged woman in good health and CMV-seropositive.

The V call is TRBV4-3, the J call TRBJ2-1; 8 bases agree with TRBD1. CDR1 and CDR2 (germline): LGHNA, YSLEER. The CDR3 loop spans 15 amino acids. Trimming removed 3 bases from V and 2 bases from J; junction bases left unmatched: 3. CDR3 sequence reads: CASSQDRVTYNEQFF. DNA of the CDR3: TGCGCCAGCAGCCAGGACAGGGTTACCTACAATGAGCAGTTCTTC.

The chain recombines TRBV6-5 with TRBJ1-1, with TRBD1 matching over 7 bases. This CDR3 is 15 amino acids long. The V segment lost 0 bases and the J segment 10 bases; nucleotides outside the gene matches: 11. CDR1 and CDR2 from the germline V gene are MNHEY and SVGAGI. CDR3 nucleotides: TGTGCCAGCAGTTACTCTTTTATGACAGGGAATAGAGCTTTCTTT. Translating it yields CASSYSFMTGNRAFF.

This rearrangement joins TRBV7-9 to TRBJ2-7; maybe TRBD1 (6 bases). V was shortened by 5 bases and J by 3 bases, with 14 bases between the two germline ends. This CDR3 comprises 14 residues. Germline V CDR1 and CDR2: SEHNR, FQNEAQ (reference sequence). The CDR3 region is CASSPTGYGYEQYF. CDR3 DNA: TGTGCCAGCAGCCCCACAGGGTACGGCTACGAGCAGTACTTC.

The gene calls are TRBV9 and TRBJ2-7; TRBD2 agrees at 7 bases. V shed 0 bases and J 2 bases; nucleotides not matched to a gene: 5. The V gene's germline CDR1 is SGDLS and CDR2 YYNGEE. The CDR3 sequence is 15 residues long. The CDR3 loop reads CASSVGLAEPYEQYF. CDR3 coding DNA: TGTGCCAGCAGCGTAGGTCTAGCGGAACCCTACGAGCAGTACTTC.

The rearrangement uses TRBV18 and TRBJ2-7; 7 bases line up with TRBD2. Germline values: CDR1 KGHSH, CDR2 LQKENI. Trimming removed 2 bases from V and 3 bases from J; junction bases left unmatched: 10. The CDR3 length is 16 residues. CDR3 nucleotides: TGTGCCAGCTCACCAAGAGGGAGGGTGGCGGACTACGAGCAGTACTTC. Amino acids: CASSPRGRVADYEQYF. The variable domain in full, completed from reference TRBV18 and TRBJ2-7, reads NAGVMQNPRHLVRRRGQEARLRCSPMKGHSHVYWYRQLPEEGLKFMVYLQKENIIDESGMPKERFSAEFPKEGPSILRIQQVVRGDSAAYFCASSPRGRVADYEQYFGPGTRLTVT.

The chain couples TRBV7-3 to TRBJ1-6; D is possibly TRBD1 (5 bases). Germline V gene lookup returns CDR1 SGHTA and CDR2 FQGTGA. Trimming pared 3 bases from V and 11 bases from J, leaving 11 bases between. CDR3 length equals 13 residues. DNA for the CDR3: TGTGCCAGCAGCTTCGGGGGGGAAGCACCCCTCCACTTT. It encodes CASSFGGEAPLHF.

This chain links TRBV6-4 with TRBJ1-5, with 10 nucleotides matching TRBD1. The CDR3 has 15 residues. After removal of 5 bases from V and 3 bases from J, the junction contained 4 bases not matched to a gene. Germline-derived CDR1 and CDR2 are MRHNA and SNTAGT. CDR3 nucleotide sequence: TGTGCCAGCAGTCAGACAGGGGGCAACAATCAGCCCCAGCATTTT. Amino acid sequence: CASSQTGGNNQPQHF.

The chain employs TRBV29-1 and TRBJ1-1, with 9 nucleotides matching TRBD1. CDR3 length: 16 residues. CDR1 and CDR2 from the germline V gene are SQVTM and ANQGSEA. V lost 3 bases and J lost 0; bases outside the gene matches: 8. This CDR3 reads CSVDGGQGSMNTEAFF. CDR3 coding DNA: TGCAGCGTTGATGGGGGACAGGGAAGTATGAACACTGAAGCTTTCTTT.

V is TRBV4-1 and J is TRBJ2-2; D might be TRBD1 (5 bases). The CDR3 is made up of 18 amino acids. V lost 3 bases and J lost 0, with 17 bases in between. The germline gives CDR1 MGHRA, CDR2 YSYEKL. The CDR3 spells CASSQILSSRANTGELFF. CDR3 nucleotides: TGCGCCAGCAGCCAGATTCTCTCCTCCAGGGCGAACACCGGGGAGCTGTTTTTT.

In this sample, this clone turned up many times. This rearrangement joins TRBV6-5 to TRBJ1-5, with a tentative D call TRBD1 (6 bases). Trimming shortened V by 4 bases and J by 7 bases, and 14 bases separated the two germline ends. Germline CDR1 is MNHEY and CDR2 is SVGAGI. The CDR3 extends over 14 amino acids. The CDR3 sequence: CASSSQGQGQPQHF. CDR3 nucleotides: TGTGCCAGCAGTTCCCAGGGGCAGGGACAGCCCCAGCATTTT.

This clone was recorded only once. This chain connects TRBV7-2 to TRBJ1-5, with D possibly TRBD1 on 5 matching bases. This CDR3 has 14 residues. The germline CDR1 and CDR2 sequences are SGHTA and FQGNSA. V lost 5 bases to trimming and J lost 6 bases, with 14 bases between them. CDR3 sequence: CASSRGEGIQPQHF. The CDR3 nucleotides read TGTGCCAGCAGCCGAGGGGAGGGAATTCAGCCCCAGCATTTT.

The V call is TRBV15, the J call TRBJ1-2, with unresolved D. Germline CDR1 and CDR2: LNHNV and YYDKDF (reference sequence). Between the trimmed V and J ends, which lost 0 bases and 5 bases, there was a span of 10 bases. The CDR3 sequence is 14 residues long. The DNA of the CDR3 is TGTGCCACCAGCAGAGATCTCAGGCAGTATGGCTACACCTTC. Protein product: CATSRDLRQYGYTF.

This clone was seen a handful of times. A read error is the likely source, as a far larger clone sits one nucleotide away. The genes are TRBV4-3 and TRBJ1-4; tentative D call: TRBD1 (5 bases). Germline-derived CDR1 and CDR2 are LGHNA and YSLEER. With 2 bases removed from V and 6 bases from J, the gap between germline ends came to 13 bases. There are 15 residues in the CDR3. The CDR3 loop reads CASSQSGAGDEKLFF. The CDR3 DNA reads TGCGCCAGCAGCCAAAGCGGGGCAGGAGATGAAAAACTGTTTTTT.

This clone was counted only a few times. This rearrangement joins TRBV19 to TRBJ2-1, with no clear D. CDR1 LNHDA and CDR2 SQIVND come from the germline V gene (reference sequence). The length of the CDR3 is 13 residues. The V end lost 4 bases, the J end lost 7 bases, and 11 bases lay between the germline ends. The CDR3 DNA is TGTGCCAGTAGTACGCGAGGTTTTAATGAGCAGTTCTTC. Translated, it gives CASSTRGFNEQFF.

This clone was counted ten times or more. The chain uses TRBV11-2 and TRBJ1-1; no clear D gene. Looked up from germline, CDR1 is SGHAT and CDR2 is FQNNGV. The CDR3 spans 14 residues. V was shortened by 0 bases and J by 4 bases, with 9 bases between the two germline ends. CDR3 nucleotide sequence: TGTGCCAGCAGCTTAGAGGGCGTGGGCACTGAAGCTTTCTTT. As protein: CASSLEGVGTEAFF.

The chain has TRBV5-1 and TRBJ1-1, with 8 bases aligning to TRBD1. V lost 4 bases and J lost 4; bases outside the gene matches: 3. The CDR3 is 13 residues long. Germline CDR1 is SGHRS and CDR2 is YFSETQ. The CDR3 nucleotides read TGCGCCAGCAGCGATCAGGGGGCCACTGAAGCTTTCTTT. Residues: CASSDQGATEAFF.

The chain employs TRBV19 and TRBJ1-1; 7 bases fit TRBD1. Looked up from germline, CDR1 is LNHDA and CDR2 is SQIVND (reference sequence). The CDR3 consists of 13 residues. Trimming took 10 bases from V and 5 from J; bases not matched to a gene: 10. DNA of the CDR3: TGTGCCACCCGAACAGGGGTCGAGACTGAAGCTTTCTTT. Amino acids: CATRTGVETEAFF. The full variable domain, with the rest looked up from reference TRBV19 and TRBJ1-1, is DGGITQSPKYLFRKEGQNVTLSCEQNLNHDAMYWYRQDPGQGLRLIYYSQIVNDFQKGDIAEGYSVSREKKESFPLTVTSAQKNPTAFYLCATRTGVETEAFFGQGTRLTVV.

V is TRBV2 and J is TRBJ2-1; unclear D gene. V lost 7 bases to trimming and J lost 0 bases, with 19 bases between them. The length of the CDR3 is 17 residues. From germline, CDR1 is SNHLY and CDR2 FYNNEI. CDR3 amino acids: CASTFDHYTNSYNEQFF. CDR3 coding DNA: TGTGCCAGCACTTTCGACCACTATACTAACTCCTACAATGAGCAGTTCTTC.

This clone was seen only a few times. The chain carries TRBV15 and TRBJ1-5; TRBD1 agrees at 8 bases. V lost 0 bases, J lost 4 bases, and 11 bases stayed unmatched. The V gene's germline CDR1 is LNHNV and CDR2 YYDKDF (reference sequence). The CDR3 sequence is 18 residues long. DNA of the CDR3: TGTGCCACCAGCAGAGACCGTTCGGGACAGGCTGTAAATCAGCCCCAGCATTTT. The encoded protein is CATSRDRSGQAVNQPQHF. The full variable domain, rest sourced from reference TRBV15 and TRBJ1-5, is DAMVIQNPRYQVTQFGKPVTLSCSQTLNHNVMYWYQQKSSQAPKLLFHYYDKDFNNEADTPDNFQSRRPNTSFCFLDIRSPGLGDTAMYLCATSRDRSGQAVNQPQHFGDGTRLSIL.

This sequence joins TRBV5-1 and TRBJ1-2; 8 bases align to TRBD1. Per germline, CDR1 SGHRS and CDR2 YFSETQ. Unmatched junction bases numbered 6, after V lost 4 bases and J lost 4 bases. This CDR3 spans 14 amino acids. CDR3 protein: CASSDTDRGYGYTF. CDR3 sequence (DNA): TGCGCCAGCAGCGACACTGACAGGGGCTATGGCTACACCTTC.

The V call is TRBV4-3, the J call TRBJ2-2; a weak D match, TRBD1 (6 bases). CDR1 and CDR2 (germline): LGHNA, YSLEER. CDR3 size: 17 residues. Trimming removed 2 bases at V and 0 bases at J, with 13 bases between. The CDR3 loop is CASSQWTAEANTGELFF. In DNA, the CDR3 is TGCGCCAGCAGCCAATGGACAGCCGAGGCGAACACCGGGGAGCTGTTTTTT.